This TCR beta chain came from a study of T cells after yellow fever vaccination. TCRdb processed the 5' RACE reads anew with MiXCR; each CDR3 protein has one entry. The sample has some 300,000 distinct CDR3 sequences; about 7.8% are singletons. CDR1 and CDR2 from the germline V gene are SGHDT and YYEEEE. The CDR3 totals 12 residues. Deletions cut 1 base from V and 7 bases from J, with 8 bases between. The sequence was obtained from a man aged 18 to 29 who received the YFV17D yellow fever vaccine. The starting material was PBMCs, obtained 35 to 50 days after the first yellow fever vaccination. The genes are TRBV5-6 and TRBJ1-2; TRBD1 might be the D (6 bases). In DNA form, the CDR3 reads TGTGCCAGCAGCTTGCAGGGGCCTGGCTACACCTTC. Residues: CASSLQGPGYTF. Supplemented by reference TRBV5-6 and TRBJ1-2, the full variable domain reads DAGVTQSPTHLIKTRGQQVTLRCSPKSGHDTVSWYQQALGQGPQFIFQYYEEEERQRGNFPDRFSGHQFPNYSSELNVNALLLGDSALYLCASSLQGPGYTFGSGTRLTVV.